This T cell receptor beta chain was identified in a study of tumor and adjacent non-tumor tissue in lung cancer. Whole-study context: Samples averaged about 3.8 million productive TCRbeta reads each. Broader study findings: Higher tumor TCR diversity was associated with shorter survival.

Germline-derived CDR1 and CDR2 are SGHAT and FQNNGV. Trimming removed 9 bases from V and 6 bases from J, with 18 bases in between. There are 14 residues in the CDR3. No cell sorting was done before RNA was extracted from the tissue. Between August and November 2014, newly diagnosed, chemotherapy-naive lung cancer patients underwent thoracic surgery in China. Worth noting for this clonotype: Its antigen is undetermined.

The library came from three nested PCR rounds adapted from ARM-PCR protocols. Via MiXCR, TCRdb re-called the multiplex PCR reads, giving one row per CDR3 protein. The sample lists under 150,000 distinct CDR3 sequences, roughly 66% occurring once. Sequencing was done on a sample of lung tumor tissue. The TCR sequence derives from a man in his 60s with small cell lung cancer. The rearrangement links TRBV11-2 to TRBJ1-3, with D uncertain. The CDR3 protein is CASSYDKRVNTIYF. The CDR3 DNA is TGTGCCAGTAGTTACGACAAGCGTGTAAACACCATATATTTT.